Listed here are 27 T cell receptor beta chains from one sample, sequenced in a study of blood T cell repertoires in COVID-19. Using immunoSEQ multiplex PCR, the repertoire was profiled, and TCRdb retains in-frame clones only, with some absent. This sample has some 250,000 clones, with approximately 84% found just once. Specimen: peripheral blood. The receptors were gathered from a woman aged 25 to 39 who had recovered from COVID-19.

The chain recombines TRBV9 with TRBJ2-5; the D gene is possibly TRBD1 (5 bases). Germline-derived CDR1 and CDR2 are SGDLS and YYNGEE. This CDR3 has 13 amino acids. Between the trimmed V and J ends, which lost 0 bases and 2 bases, there was a span of 5 bases. In DNA, the CDR3 is TGTGCCAGCAGCGTAGCAGGGCAAGAGACCCAGTACTTC. Translating it yields CASSVAGQETQYF. Filled out from reference TRBV9 and TRBJ2-5, the complete variable domain reads DSGVTQTPKHLITATGQRVTLRCSPRSGDLSVYWYQQSLDQGLQFLIQYYNGEERAKGNILERFSAQQFPDLHSELNLSSLELGDSALYFCASSVAGQETQYFGPGTRLLVL.

This clone was found many times. This sample also contains other DNA sequences that code for the same CDR3. The chain couples TRBV10-3 to TRBJ2-7; TRBD1 aligns across 7 bases. Per germline, CDR1 ENHRY and CDR2 SYGVKD. The J segment lost 0 bases and the V segment lost 8 bases, leaving 1 base of the junction unmatched. The CDR3 spans 12 residues. For the CDR3, the DNA is TGTGCCATCGGGGACAGCTCCTACGAGCAGTACTTC. It encodes CAIGDSSYEQYF.

The chain couples TRBV2 to TRBJ2-5, with TRBD1 matching over 11 bases. Losses at the gene ends were 6 bases for V and 5 bases for J; bases not matched to a gene: 5. The length of the CDR3 is 14 residues. The V gene's germline CDR1 is SNHLY and CDR2 FYNNEI. CDR3 in amino acids: CASRGTGGGETQYF. The CDR3 nucleotides are TGTGCCAGCAGAGGGACAGGGGGAGGGGAGACCCAGTACTTC.

The V and J genes are TRBV14 and TRBJ2-7; 9 nucleotides agree with TRBD1. After removal of 11 bases from V and 1 base from J, the junction contained 21 bases not matched to a gene. This CDR3 has 18 amino acids. Looked up from germline, CDR1 is SGHDN and CDR2 is FVKESK. CDR3 in amino acids: CAEGFIRREGQGSYEQYF. The CDR3 DNA follows: TGTGCCGAGGGCTTTATTAGAAGGGAGGGACAGGGTTCCTACGAGCAGTACTTC.

The chain joins TRBV7-3 to TRBJ2-1, with 7 bases identical to TRBD1. Per the germline V gene, CDR1 is SGHTA and CDR2 is FQGTGA. This CDR3 is built from 15 residues. The trim removed 4 bases at V and 6 bases at J, leaving 9 bases unmatched. Written as DNA, the CDR3 is TGTGCCAGCAGCTCAGACCCCGGGACAGTCAATGAGCAGTTCTTC. It specifies CASSSDPGTVNEQFF.

The chain is built from TRBV30 and TRBJ1-1, with 8 positions matching TRBD1. V shed 0 bases, J shed 7 bases, and the junction held 7 bases outside the gene matches. The CDR3 runs 14 residues. Germline-derived CDR1 and CDR2 are GTSNPN and SVGIG (reference sequence). In nucleotides, the CDR3 is TGTGCCTGGAGTGTAGGGCAGGGGGCCGTTGAAGCTTTCTTT. It codes for CAWSVGQGAVEAFF.

This clone was seen a single time. The chain has TRBV5-1 and TRBJ1-2; 8 bases fit TRBD1. Germline-derived CDR1 and CDR2 are SGHRS and YFSETQ. The junction had 4 bases not matched to a gene; V was cut back by 1 base and J by 5 bases. The CDR3 is 14 amino acids. Here the CDR3 reads CASSLQGAEYGYTF. The CDR3 DNA sequence: TGCGCCAGCAGCTTGCAGGGGGCGGAATATGGCTACACCTTC.

The chain recombines TRBV5-1 with TRBJ2-6; weak D call: TRBD2 (6 bases). The V end was cut by 4 bases, the J end by 0 bases, with 11 bases between. This CDR3 has 16 amino acids. CDR1 and CDR2 (germline): SGHRS, YFSETQ. The CDR3 bases are TGCGCCAGCAGCCCGGACGGGGGCTCTGGGGCCAACGTCCTGACTTTC. Protein sequence: CASSPDGGSGANVLTF.

CDR3 region: CASSSGLNEQFF. CDR3 DNA sequence: TGTGCCAGTAGTAGTGGACTGAATGAGCAGTTCTTC. The rearrangement links TRBV19 to TRBJ2-1; weak D call: TRBD2 (5 bases). Germline CDR1 is LNHDA and CDR2 is SQIVND (reference sequence). This CDR3 is 12 amino acids long. V lost 4 bases, J lost 7 bases, and 8 bases lay in between.

The chain recombines TRBV5-1 with TRBJ2-1; 10 nucleotides align to TRBD1. There are 12 residues in the CDR3. Germline loops: CDR1 SGHRS, CDR2 YFSETQ. With V trimmed by 4 bases and J by 12 bases, 4 bases remained unmatched. CDR3 loop: CASSGDRGRQFF. The CDR3 nucleotides are TGCGCCAGCAGCGGCGACAGGGGGCGGCAGTTCTTC.

This rearrangement joins TRBV5-1 to TRBJ2-3, with D possibly matching TRBD2 (6 bases). The germline V and J ends were trimmed by 3 bases and 5 bases, with 16 bases remaining between them. Germline V gene lookup returns CDR1 SGHRS and CDR2 YFSETQ. This CDR3 has 15 residues. CDR3 amino acids: CASSSLRGSGDTQYF. As DNA, the CDR3 is TGCGCCAGCAGCTCCCTGCGGGGTAGTGGAGATACGCAGTATTTT.

V is TRBV7-9 and J is TRBJ2-2; 11 positions agree with TRBD1. After removal of 5 bases from V and 3 bases from J, the junction contained 8 bases not matched to a gene. Germline loops: CDR1 SEHNR, CDR2 FQNEAQ (reference sequence). This CDR3 spans 17 amino acids. The CDR3 nucleotides read TGTGCCAGCAGCCCGGTGGACAGGGGGCGCGACACCGGGGAGCTGTTTTTT. Translation gives CASSPVDRGRDTGELFF.

The chain couples TRBV6-5 to TRBJ2-1, with D maybe TRBD1 (6 bases). Germline V CDR1 and CDR2: MNHEY, SVGAGI. The CDR3 is made up of 13 amino acids. V lost 9 bases and J 0 bases, leaving 9 bases between the germline ends. CDR3 protein: CARRTVSYNEQFF. The DNA for the CDR3 is TGTGCCAGAAGGACAGTCTCCTACAATGAGCAGTTCTTC.

The chain links TRBV5-6 to TRBJ2-1; 7 bases match TRBD1. V trimming: 5 bases; J trimming: 3 bases; junction bases outside the gene matches: 8. The V gene's germline CDR1 is SGHDT and CDR2 YYEEEE. The CDR3 loop spans 15 amino acids. Here the CDR3 DNA reads TGTGCCAGCAGTTACAGGGGAATCTTCTACAATGAGCAGTTCTTC. This gives the protein CASSYRGIFYNEQFF.

The chain uses TRBV5-4 and TRBJ1-2; D not certain. Germline CDR1 SGHNT, CDR2 YYREEE (reference sequence). Trimming took off 2 bases at V and 6 bases at J, with 20 bases between the two ends. The CDR3 totals 16 residues. CDR3 sequence: CASSFPGPGSANGYTF. DNA of the CDR3: TGTGCCAGCAGCTTCCCGGGTCCGGGATCAGCGAATGGCTACACCTTC.

The genes are TRBV28 and TRBJ1-2; 8 bases line up with TRBD1. Trimming removed 2 bases from V and 7 bases from J; junction bases left unmatched: 3. Germline assignment: CDR1 MDHEN and CDR2 SYDVKM. This CDR3 spans 13 amino acids. This CDR3 reads CASSLPGTGGYTF. The CDR3 nucleotides read TGTGCCAGCAGTTTACCGGGGACAGGTGGCTACACCTTC.

V is TRBV9 and J is TRBJ1-1; no clear D gene. Germline V gives CDR1 SGDLS, CDR2 YYNGEE. This CDR3 is 14 amino acids long. V lost 0 bases and J lost 4, with 10 bases in between. In DNA form, the CDR3 reads TGTGCCAGCAGCGTAGCCTTGGGAGGCACTGAAGCTTTCTTT. Its protein product is CASSVALGGTEAFF.

The chain recombines TRBV4-3 with TRBJ2-2, with D unclear. Deletions cut 0 bases from V and 3 bases from J, with 5 bases between. CDR1 is LGHNA, CDR2 YSLEER, per germline. The CDR3 spans 14 residues. The CDR3 is CASSQDTYTGELFF. The DNA for the CDR3 is TGCGCCAGCAGCCAAGATACATACACCGGGGAGCTGTTTTTT.

The CDR3 region is CATQAGAEQYF. CDR3 DNA sequence: TGTGCCACCCAGGCCGGTGCCGAGCAGTACTTC. V usage is TRBV6-5 and J usage is TRBJ2-7, with no clear D. There are 11 residues in the CDR3. The V gene lost 10 bases and the J gene lost 6 bases, with 13 bases spanning the gap. Germline V gene sequence: CDR1 MNHEY, CDR2 SVGAGI.

The rearrangement uses TRBV24-1 and TRBJ1-1, with TRBD1 as a possible D gene (6 bases). Between the trimmed V and J ends, which lost 7 bases and 0 bases, there was a span of 20 bases. The CDR3 is made up of 17 amino acids. Germline loops: CDR1 KGHDR, CDR2 SFDVKD. Here the CDR3 reads CATRDSPDRGLNTEAFF. Written as DNA, the CDR3 is TGTGCCACCAGAGACTCTCCGGACAGAGGGTTGAACACTGAAGCTTTCTTT.

The chain uses TRBV6-2 or TRBV6-3 and TRBJ1-4; D not resolved. This CDR3 has 16 amino acids. Trimming pared 2 bases from V and 5 bases from J, leaving 15 bases between. Per the germline V gene, CDR1 is MNHEY and CDR2 is SVGEGT. CDR3 sequence (DNA): TGTGCCAGCAGTTACGGAGGGCGGGAAAGGAATGAAAAACTGTTTTTT. Its protein product is CASSYGGRERNEKLFF.

The chain recombines TRBV19 with TRBJ1-1; no definite D call. This CDR3 contains 15 residues. Germline values: CDR1 LNHDA, CDR2 SQIVND (reference sequence). Trimming cost V 1 base and J 1 base, with 10 bases left between them. The CDR3 coding sequence is TGTGCCAGTAGTATAGTAGCGTCCGGGAACACTGAAGCTTTCTTT. Translating it yields CASSIVASGNTEAFF.

CDR3 amino acids: CASSLEQGAYEQYF. CDR3 nucleotide sequence: TGCGCCAGCAGCTTGGAGCAGGGGGCCTACGAGCAGTACTTC. The chain joins TRBV5-1 to TRBJ2-7; TRBD1 aligns across 7 bases. The CDR3 is made up of 14 amino acids. V lost 0 bases to trimming and J lost 2 bases; unmatched junction nucleotides: 2. CDR1 SGHRS and CDR2 YFSETQ come from the germline V gene. Full variable domain (missing parts from reference TRBV5-1 and TRBJ2-7): KAGVTQTPRYLIKTRGQQVTLSCSPISGHRSVSWYQQTPGQGLQFLFEYFSETQRNKGNFPGRFSGRQFSNSRSEMNVSTLELGDSALYLCASSLEQGAYEQYFGPGTRLTVT.

The genes are TRBV9 and TRBJ2-3; TRBD2 matches 10 bases. The CDR3 spans 15 residues. Germline V gene lookup returns CDR1 SGDLS and CDR2 YYNGEE. Trimming cost V 3 bases and J 12 bases; bases outside gene matches: 13. This CDR3 reads CASSALGTSVYPQYF. DNA of the CDR3: TGTGCCAGCAGCGCCCTCGGGACTAGCGTTTATCCACAGTATTTT.

This rearrangement joins TRBV7-2 to TRBJ1-2, with 8 bases fitting TRBD1. Germline values: CDR1 SGHTA, CDR2 FQGNSA. Trimming removed 2 bases from V and 3 bases from J; junction bases left unmatched: 5. The CDR3 consists of 15 residues. Written as DNA, the CDR3 is TGTGCCAGCAGCTTACAAACAGGGGGTGACTATGGCTACACCTTC. This translates into CASSLQTGGDYGYTF.

The genes are TRBV9 and TRBJ1-2; 10 positions agree with TRBD1. The trim removed 0 bases at V and 6 bases at J, leaving 5 bases unmatched. The CDR3 totals 15 residues. The germline gives CDR1 SGDLS, CDR2 YYNGEE. CDR3 coding DNA: TGTGCCAGCAGCGTAGCCTCGACAGGGGGCAATGGCTACACCTTC. The encoded protein is CASSVASTGGNGYTF.

This clone was observed a single time. The chain joins TRBV5-1 to TRBJ1-2; weak D call: TRBD1 (6 bases). CDR1 SGHRS and CDR2 YFSETQ come from the germline V gene. Between the trimmed V and J ends, which lost 1 base and 4 bases, there was a span of 14 bases. This CDR3 region has 15 residues. Written as DNA, the CDR3 is TGCGCCAGCAGCTTGTCGGGGGGCGATTTCTATGGCTACACCTTC. Protein sequence: CASSLSGGDFYGYTF. The variable domain in full, with the rest retrieved from reference TRBV5-1 and TRBJ1-2, is KAGVTQTPRYLIKTRGQQVTLSCSPISGHRSVSWYQQTPGQGLQFLFEYFSETQRNKGNFPGRFSGRQFSNSRSEMNVSTLELGDSALYLCASSLSGGDFYGYTFGSGTRLTVV.